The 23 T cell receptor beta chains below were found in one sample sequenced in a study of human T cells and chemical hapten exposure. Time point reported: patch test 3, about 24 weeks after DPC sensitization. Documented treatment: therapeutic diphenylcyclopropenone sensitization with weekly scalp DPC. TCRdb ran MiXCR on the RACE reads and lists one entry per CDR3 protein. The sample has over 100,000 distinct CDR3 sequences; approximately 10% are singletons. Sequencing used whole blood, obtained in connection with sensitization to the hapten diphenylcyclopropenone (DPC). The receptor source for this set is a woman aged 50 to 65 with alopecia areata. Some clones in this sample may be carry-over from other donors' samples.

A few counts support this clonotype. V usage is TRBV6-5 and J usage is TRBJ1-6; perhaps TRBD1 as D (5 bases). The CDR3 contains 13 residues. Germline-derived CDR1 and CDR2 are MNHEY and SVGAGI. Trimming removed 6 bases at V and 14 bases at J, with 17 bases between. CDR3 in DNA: TGTGCCAGCAGATTGATTCAGGGAACGGCCCTCCACTTT. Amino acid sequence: CASRLIQGTALHF.

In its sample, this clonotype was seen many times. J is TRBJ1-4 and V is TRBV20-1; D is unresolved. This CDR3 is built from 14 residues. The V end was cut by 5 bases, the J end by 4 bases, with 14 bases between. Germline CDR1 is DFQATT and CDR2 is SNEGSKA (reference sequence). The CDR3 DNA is TGCAGTGCTTCCGGACCGTTGATTAATGAAAAACTGTTTTTT. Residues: CSASGPLINEKLFF.

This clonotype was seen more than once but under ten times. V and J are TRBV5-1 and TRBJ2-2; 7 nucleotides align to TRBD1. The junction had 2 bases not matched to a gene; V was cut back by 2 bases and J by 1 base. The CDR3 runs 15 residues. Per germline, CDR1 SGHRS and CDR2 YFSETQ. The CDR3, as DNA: TGCGCCAGCAGCTTCCGACAGGGGAACACCGGGGAGCTGTTTTTT. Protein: CASSFRQGNTGELFF.

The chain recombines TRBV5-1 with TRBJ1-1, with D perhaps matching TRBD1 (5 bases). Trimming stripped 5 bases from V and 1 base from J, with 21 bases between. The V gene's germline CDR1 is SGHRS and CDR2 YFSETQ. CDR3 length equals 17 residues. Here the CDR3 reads CASRSRALTAGNTEAFF. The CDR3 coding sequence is TGCGCCAGCAGATCTAGAGCTTTGACAGCGGGGAACACTGAAGCTTTCTTT.

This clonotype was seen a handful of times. The CDR3 protein is CATSRGVNEKLFF. The CDR3 DNA reads TGTGCCACCAGCAGAGGGGTAAATGAAAAACTGTTTTTT. The V call is TRBV15, the J call TRBJ1-4; D remains unclear. The ends were cut back, 1 base at V and 5 bases at J, with 5 bases in the middle. The CDR3 extends over 13 amino acids. Germline CDR1 reads LNHNV; CDR2 reads YYDKDF (reference sequence).

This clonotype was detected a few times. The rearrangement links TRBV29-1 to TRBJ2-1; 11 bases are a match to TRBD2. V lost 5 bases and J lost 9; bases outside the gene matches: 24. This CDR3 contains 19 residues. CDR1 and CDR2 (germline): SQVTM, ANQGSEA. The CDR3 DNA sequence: TGCAGCGTTACGCCGGTGATAGCGGGAGGGCCGGTAAAATTCAGTGAGCAGTTCTTC. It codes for CSVTPVIAGGPVKFSEQFF.

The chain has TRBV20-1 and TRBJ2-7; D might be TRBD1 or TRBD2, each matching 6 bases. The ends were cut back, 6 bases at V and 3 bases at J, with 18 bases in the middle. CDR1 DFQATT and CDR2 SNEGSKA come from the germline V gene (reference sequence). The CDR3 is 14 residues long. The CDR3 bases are TGCAGTGCACCCAAGGAGGGGGGCCTCTACGAGCAGTACTTC. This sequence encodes CSAPKEGGLYEQYF.

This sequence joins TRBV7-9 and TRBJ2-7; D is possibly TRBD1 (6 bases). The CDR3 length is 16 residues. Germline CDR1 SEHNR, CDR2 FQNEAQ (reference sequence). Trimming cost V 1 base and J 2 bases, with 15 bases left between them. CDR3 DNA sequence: TGTGCCAGCAGCTTAGGTCCCGACAGGTCCCCCTACGAGCAGTACTTC. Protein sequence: CASSLGPDRSPYEQYF. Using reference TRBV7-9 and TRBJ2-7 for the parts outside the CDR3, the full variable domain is DTGVSQNPRHKITKRGQNVTFRCDPISEHNRLYWYRQTLGQGPEFLTYFQNEAQLEKSRLLSDRFSAERPKGSFSTLEIQRTEQGDSAMYLCASSLGPDRSPYEQYFGPGTRLTVT.

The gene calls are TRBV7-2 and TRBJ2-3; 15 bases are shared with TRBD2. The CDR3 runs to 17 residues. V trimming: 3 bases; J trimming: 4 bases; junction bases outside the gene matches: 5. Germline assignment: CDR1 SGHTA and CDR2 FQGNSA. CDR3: CASSFGLAGGPADTQYF. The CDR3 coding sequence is TGTGCCAGCAGCTTTGGACTAGCGGGAGGGCCCGCAGATACGCAGTATTTT.

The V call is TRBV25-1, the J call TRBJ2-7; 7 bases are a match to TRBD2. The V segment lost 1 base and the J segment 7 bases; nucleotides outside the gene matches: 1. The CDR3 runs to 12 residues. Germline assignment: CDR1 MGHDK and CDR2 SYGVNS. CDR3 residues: CASSEWGGEQYF. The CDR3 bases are TGTGCCAGCAGTGAATGGGGGGGGGAGCAGTACTTC.

The CDR3 DNA is TGTGCCAGCAGTTACCCCAGGACTAGAGGGAGCGACGAGCAGTACTTC. Translated: CASSYPRTRGSDEQYF. J is TRBJ2-7 and V is TRBV6-6, with 7 positions matching TRBD2. The junction had 12 bases not matched to a gene; V was cut back by 2 bases and J by 5 bases. Germline CDR1 is MNHNY and CDR2 is SVGAGI (reference sequence). CDR3 length equals 16 residues.

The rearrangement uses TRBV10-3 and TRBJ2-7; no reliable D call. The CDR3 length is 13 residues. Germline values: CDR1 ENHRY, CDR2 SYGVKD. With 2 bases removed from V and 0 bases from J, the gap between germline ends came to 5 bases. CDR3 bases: TGTGCCATCAGTGAGGGGGACTCCTACGAGCAGTACTTC. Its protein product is CAISEGDSYEQYF.

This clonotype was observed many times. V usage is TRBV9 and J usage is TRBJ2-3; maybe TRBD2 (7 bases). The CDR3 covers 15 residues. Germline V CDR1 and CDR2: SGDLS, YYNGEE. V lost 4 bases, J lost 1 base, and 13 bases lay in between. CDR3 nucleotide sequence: TGTGCCAGCAGCCAGGTGGGGGGGCGCACAGATACGCAGTATTTT. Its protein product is CASSQVGGRTDTQYF.

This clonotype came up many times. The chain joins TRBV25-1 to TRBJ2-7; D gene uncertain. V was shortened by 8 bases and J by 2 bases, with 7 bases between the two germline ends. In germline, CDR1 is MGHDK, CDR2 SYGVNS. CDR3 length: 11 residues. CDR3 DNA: TGTGCCAGCCGGACCACCTACGAGCAGTACTTC. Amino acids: CASRTTYEQYF.

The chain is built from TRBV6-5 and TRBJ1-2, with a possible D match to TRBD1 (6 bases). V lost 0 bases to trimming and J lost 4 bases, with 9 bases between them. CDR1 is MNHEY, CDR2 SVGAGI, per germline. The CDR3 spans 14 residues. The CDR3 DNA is TGTGCCAGCAGTTACTCACAGGGCCGCTATGGCTACACCTTC. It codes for CASSYSQGRYGYTF.

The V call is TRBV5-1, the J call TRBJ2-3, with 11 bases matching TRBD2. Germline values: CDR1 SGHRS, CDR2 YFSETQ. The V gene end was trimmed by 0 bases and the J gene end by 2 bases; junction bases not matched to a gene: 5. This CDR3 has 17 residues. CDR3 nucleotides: TGCGCCAGCAGCTTGGCCGGGACTAGCGGACACACAGATACGCAGTATTTT. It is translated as CASSLAGTSGHTDTQYF.

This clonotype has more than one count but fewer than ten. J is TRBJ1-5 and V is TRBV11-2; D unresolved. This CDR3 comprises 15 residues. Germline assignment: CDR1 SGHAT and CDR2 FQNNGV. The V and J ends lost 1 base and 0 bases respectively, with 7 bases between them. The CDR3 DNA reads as TGTGCCAGCAGCTTAGGTGAACGTAGCAATCAGCCCCAGCATTTT. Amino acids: CASSLGERSNQPQHF.

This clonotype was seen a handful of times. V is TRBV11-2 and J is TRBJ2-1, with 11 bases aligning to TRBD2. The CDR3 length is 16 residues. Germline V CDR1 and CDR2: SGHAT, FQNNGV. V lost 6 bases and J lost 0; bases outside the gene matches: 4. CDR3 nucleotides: TGTGCCAGCAGACATAGCGGGAGGGTCTCCTACAATGAGCAGTTCTTC. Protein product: CASRHSGRVSYNEQFF.

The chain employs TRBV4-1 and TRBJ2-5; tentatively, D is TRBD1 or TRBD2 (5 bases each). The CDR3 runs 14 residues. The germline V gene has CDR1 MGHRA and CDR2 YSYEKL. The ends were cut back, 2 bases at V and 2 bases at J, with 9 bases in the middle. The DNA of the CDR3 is TGCGCCAGCAGCCAACCGGGACGTCAAGAGACCCAGTACTTC. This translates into CASSQPGRQETQYF.

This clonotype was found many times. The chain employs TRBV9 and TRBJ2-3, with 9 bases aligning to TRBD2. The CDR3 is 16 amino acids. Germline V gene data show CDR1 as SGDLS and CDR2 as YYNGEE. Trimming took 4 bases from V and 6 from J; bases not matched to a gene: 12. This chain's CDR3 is CASSRGSSGIVDTQYF. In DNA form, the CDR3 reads TGTGCCAGCAGCAGGGGTTCTAGCGGGATCGTGGATACGCAGTATTTT.

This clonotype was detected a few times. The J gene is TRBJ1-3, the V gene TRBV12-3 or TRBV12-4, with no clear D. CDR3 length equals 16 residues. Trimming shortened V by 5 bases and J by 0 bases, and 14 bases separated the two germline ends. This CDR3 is CASSGREANSGNTIYF. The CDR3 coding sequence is TGTGCCAGCAGTGGTCGAGAGGCCAACTCTGGAAACACCATATATTTT.

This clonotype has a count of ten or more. CDR3 nucleotide sequence: TGTGCCAGCAGTTACCGAGTAGACAGCGCTACGGGCTACGAGCAGTACTTC. Translated, it gives CASSYRVDSATGYEQYF. The chain employs TRBV6-5 and TRBJ2-7; a weak D match, TRBD1 (5 bases). This CDR3 region has 17 residues. V lost 2 bases and J lost 3, with 20 bases in between. CDR1 MNHEY and CDR2 SVGAGI come from the germline V gene.

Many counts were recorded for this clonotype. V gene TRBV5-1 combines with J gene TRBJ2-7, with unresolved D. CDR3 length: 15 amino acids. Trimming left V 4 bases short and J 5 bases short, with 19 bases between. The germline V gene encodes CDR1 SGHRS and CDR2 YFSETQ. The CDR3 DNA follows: TGCGCCAGCAGCCCCCCGCGCAAGGCAAGCGACGAGCAGTACTTC. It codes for CASSPPRKASDEQYF.